This T cell receptor beta chain was captured in a study of T cells after somatic rescue of genetic block (dated by TCRdb to 2018 to 2020). About the investigation overall: What the study looked at was long-term robustness, specifically in a T-cell system that came about through somatic rescue of a genetic block in T-cell development.

Turning to this clone: Its antigen is unknown. There are no base qualities to consult, and no much larger clone falls within one base.

The library was obtained by the immunoSEQ multiplex PCR assay. What TCRdb holds here is the immuneACCESS table cut down to in-frame rearrangements. Part of the clones is not present; checked against another copy, under half of the missing clones reflect an unresolved V gene, and the others are unexplained. The sample data list 88,000 or so clones, and over 80% of these were observed just once. The leading ten clones occupy under 2% of the sample. The clonotype comes from a woman aged 18-29 years. The sequencing input was peripheral blood mononuclear cells (PBMCs).

The CDR3 amino acid sequence is: CASSQPWDRGIGSNYGYTF. The nucleotide sequence reads as follows: TGCGCCAGCAGCCAACCCTGGGACAGGGGGATTGGATCTAACTATGGCTACACCTTC. The chain couples TRBV4-1 to TRBJ1-2; TRBD1 agrees with 11 junctional bases. Counted from cysteine to phenylalanine, this CDR3 has 19 amino acids. The kept DNA is CDR3 alone, 57 bases in frame from the first base. CDR1 and CDR2, per the germline V gene, are MGHRA and YSYEKL. V loses 2 bases at its end and J loses 0 bases; junction bases beyond the gene matches: 11.